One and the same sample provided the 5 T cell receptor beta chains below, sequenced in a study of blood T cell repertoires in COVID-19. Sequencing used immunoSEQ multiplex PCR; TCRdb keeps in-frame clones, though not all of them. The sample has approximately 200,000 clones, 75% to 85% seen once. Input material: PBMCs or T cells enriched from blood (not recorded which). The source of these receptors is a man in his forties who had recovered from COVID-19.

The CDR3 spells CASSQGSQGNQPQHF. The CDR3 nucleotides are TGTGCCAGCAGCCAAGGATCACAGGGCAATCAGCCCCAGCATTTT. The rearrangement uses TRBV3-1 (or the pseudogene TRBV3-2) and TRBJ1-5; D is possibly TRBD1 (5 bases). Trimming shortened V by 1 base and J by 2 bases, and 9 bases separated the two germline ends. This CDR3 is 15 amino acids long. Germline V gene data show CDR1 as LGHDT and CDR2 as YNNKEL (reference sequence).

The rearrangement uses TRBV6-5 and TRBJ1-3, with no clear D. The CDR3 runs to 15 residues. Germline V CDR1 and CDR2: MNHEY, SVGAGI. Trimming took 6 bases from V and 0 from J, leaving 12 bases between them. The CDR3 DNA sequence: TGTGCCAGCAGCCGCACAACCTTCTCTGGAAACACCATATATTTT. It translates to CASSRTTFSGNTIYF.

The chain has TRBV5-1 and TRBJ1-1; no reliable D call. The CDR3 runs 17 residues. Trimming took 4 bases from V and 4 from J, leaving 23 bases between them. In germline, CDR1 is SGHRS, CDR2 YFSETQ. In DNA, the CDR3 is TGCGCCAGCAGCCTTGACGGGTCCTCTCGAGCGGCCACTGAAGCTTTCTTT. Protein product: CASSLDGSSRAATEAFF.

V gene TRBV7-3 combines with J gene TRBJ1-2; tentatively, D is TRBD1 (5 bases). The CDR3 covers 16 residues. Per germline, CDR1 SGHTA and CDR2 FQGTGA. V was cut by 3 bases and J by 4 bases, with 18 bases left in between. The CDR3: CASSFMGPGTGYGYTF. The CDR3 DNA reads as TGTGCCAGCAGCTTCATGGGGCCCGGCACCGGCTATGGCTACACCTTC.

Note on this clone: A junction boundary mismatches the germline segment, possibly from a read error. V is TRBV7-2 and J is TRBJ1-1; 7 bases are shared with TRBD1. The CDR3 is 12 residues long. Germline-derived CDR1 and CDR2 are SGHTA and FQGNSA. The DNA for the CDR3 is TGTGCCAGCAGCCCCGAGGGGACAGCTACTAACTTT. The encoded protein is CASSPEGTATNF.